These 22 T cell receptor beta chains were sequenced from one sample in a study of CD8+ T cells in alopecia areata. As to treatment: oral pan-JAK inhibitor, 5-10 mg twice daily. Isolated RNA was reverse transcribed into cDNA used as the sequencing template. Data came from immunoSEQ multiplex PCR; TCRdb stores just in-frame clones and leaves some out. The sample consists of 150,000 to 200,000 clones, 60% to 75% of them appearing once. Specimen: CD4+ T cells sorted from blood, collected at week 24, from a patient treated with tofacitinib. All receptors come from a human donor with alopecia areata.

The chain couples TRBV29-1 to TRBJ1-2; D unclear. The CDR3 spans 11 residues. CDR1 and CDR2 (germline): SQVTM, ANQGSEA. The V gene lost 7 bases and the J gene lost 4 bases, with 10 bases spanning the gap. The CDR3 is CSALRGYGYTF. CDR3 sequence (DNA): TGCAGCGCCCTACGGGGCTATGGCTACACCTTC. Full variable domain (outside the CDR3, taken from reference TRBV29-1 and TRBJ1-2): SAVISQKPSRDICQRGTSLTIQCQVDSQVTMMFWYRQQPGQSLTLIATANQGSEATYESGFVIDKFPISRPNLTFSTLTVSNMSPEDSSIYLCSALRGYGYTFGSGTRLTVV.

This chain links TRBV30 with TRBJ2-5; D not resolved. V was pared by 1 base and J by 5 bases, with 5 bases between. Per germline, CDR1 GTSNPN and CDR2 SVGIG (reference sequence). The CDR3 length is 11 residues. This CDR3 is CAWSALETQYF. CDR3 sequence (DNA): TGTGCCTGGAGTGCCCTGGAGACCCAGTACTTC.

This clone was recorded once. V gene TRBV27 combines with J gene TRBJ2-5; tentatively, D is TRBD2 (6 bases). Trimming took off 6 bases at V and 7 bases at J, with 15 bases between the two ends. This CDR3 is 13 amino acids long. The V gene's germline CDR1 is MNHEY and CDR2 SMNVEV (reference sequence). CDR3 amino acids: CASRRDSRGTQYF. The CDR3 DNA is TGTGCCAGCAGGAGGGACTCCCGAGGGACCCAGTACTTC.

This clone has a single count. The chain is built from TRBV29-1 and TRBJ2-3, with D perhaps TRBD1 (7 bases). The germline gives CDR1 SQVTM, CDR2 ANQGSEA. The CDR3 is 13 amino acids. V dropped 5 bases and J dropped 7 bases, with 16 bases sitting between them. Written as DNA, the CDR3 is TGCAGCGTTCAGGGGGGCGGCAGGAATACGCAGTATTTT. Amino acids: CSVQGGGRNTQYF.

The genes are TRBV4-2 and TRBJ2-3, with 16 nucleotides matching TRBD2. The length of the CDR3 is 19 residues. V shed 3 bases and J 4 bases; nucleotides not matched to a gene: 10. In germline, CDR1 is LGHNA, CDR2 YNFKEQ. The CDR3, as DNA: TGTGCCAGCAGCCATGGTGCCGGGACTAGCGGGGGGGCCGCAGATACGCAGTATTTT. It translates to CASSHGAGTSGGAADTQYF.

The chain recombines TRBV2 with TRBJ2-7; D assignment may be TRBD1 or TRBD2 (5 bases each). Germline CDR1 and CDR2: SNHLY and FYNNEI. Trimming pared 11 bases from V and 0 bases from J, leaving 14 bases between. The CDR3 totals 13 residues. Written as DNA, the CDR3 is TGTGCCGGAGACCGGGACGGCTCCTACGAGCAGTACTTC. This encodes CAGDRDGSYEQYF.

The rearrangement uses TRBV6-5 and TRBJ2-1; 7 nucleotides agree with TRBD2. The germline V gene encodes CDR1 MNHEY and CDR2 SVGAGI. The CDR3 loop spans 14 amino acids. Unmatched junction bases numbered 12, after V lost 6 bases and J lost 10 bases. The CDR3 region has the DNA TGTGCCAGCAGGACTCCGGGACCGGGAGGAGAGCAGTTCTTC. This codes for CASRTPGPGGEQFF.

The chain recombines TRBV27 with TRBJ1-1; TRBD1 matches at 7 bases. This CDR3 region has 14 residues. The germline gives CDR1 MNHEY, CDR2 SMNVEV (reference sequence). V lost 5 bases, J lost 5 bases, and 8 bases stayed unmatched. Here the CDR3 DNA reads TGTGCCAGCAGTAGCGCACAGGGGCGGACTGAAGCTTTCTTT. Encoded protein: CASSSAQGRTEAFF.

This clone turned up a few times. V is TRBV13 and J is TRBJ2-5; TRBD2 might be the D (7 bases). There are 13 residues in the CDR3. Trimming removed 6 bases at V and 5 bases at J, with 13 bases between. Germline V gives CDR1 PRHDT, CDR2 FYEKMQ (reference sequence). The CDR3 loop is CASSKQGGETQYF. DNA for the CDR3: TGTGCCAGCAGTAAACAGGGAGGGGAGACCCAGTACTTC.

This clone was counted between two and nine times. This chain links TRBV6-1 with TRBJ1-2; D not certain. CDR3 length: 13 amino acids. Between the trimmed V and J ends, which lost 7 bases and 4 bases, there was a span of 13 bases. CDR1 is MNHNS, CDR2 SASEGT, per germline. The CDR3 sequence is CASTQLRGYGYTF. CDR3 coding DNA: TGTGCCAGCACCCAGCTCCGAGGCTATGGCTACACCTTC.

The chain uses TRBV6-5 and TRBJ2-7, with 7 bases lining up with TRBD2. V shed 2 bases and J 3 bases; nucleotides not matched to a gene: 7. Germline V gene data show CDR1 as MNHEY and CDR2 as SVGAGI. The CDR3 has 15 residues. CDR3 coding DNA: TGTGCCAGCAGTTACGGGACTACAGAGTTCTACGAGCAGTACTTC. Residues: CASSYGTTEFYEQYF.

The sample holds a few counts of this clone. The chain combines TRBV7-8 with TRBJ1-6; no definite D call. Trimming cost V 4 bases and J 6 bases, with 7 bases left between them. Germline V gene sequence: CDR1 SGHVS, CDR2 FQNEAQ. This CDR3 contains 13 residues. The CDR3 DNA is TGTGCCAGCAGCTACGGAGTTAATTCACCCCTCCACTTT. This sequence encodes CASSYGVNSPLHF.

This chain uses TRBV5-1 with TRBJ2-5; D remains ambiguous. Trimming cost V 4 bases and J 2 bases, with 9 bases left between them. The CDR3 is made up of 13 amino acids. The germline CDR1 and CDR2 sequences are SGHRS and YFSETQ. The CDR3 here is CASSRTLQETQYF. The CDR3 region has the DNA TGCGCCAGCAGCCGTACACTACAAGAGACCCAGTACTTC.

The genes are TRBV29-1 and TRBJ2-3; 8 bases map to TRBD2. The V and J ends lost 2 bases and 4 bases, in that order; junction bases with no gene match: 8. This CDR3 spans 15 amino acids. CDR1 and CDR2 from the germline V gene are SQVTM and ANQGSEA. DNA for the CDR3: TGCAGCGTTGAAATCGCGGGGGGCCCTCCAGATACGCAGTATTTT. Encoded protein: CSVEIAGGPPDTQYF.

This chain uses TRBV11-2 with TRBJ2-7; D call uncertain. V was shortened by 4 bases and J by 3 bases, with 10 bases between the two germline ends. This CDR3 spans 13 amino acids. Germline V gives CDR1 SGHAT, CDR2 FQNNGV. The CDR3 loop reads CASSSLYDYEQYF. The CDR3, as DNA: TGTGCCAGCAGCTCATTATATGACTACGAGCAGTACTTC.

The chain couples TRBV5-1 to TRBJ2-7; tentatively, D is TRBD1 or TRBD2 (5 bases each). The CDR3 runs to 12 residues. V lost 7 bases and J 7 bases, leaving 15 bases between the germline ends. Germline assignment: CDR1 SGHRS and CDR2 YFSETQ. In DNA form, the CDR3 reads TGCGCCAGCGGGGACCCCCCCGGTGAGCAGTACTTC. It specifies CASGDPPGEQYF.

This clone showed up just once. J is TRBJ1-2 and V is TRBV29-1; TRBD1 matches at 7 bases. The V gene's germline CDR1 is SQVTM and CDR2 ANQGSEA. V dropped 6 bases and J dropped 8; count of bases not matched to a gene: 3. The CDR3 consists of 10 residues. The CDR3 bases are TGCAGCGTACAACAGGGGGGCTACACCTTC. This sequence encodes CSVQQGGYTF.

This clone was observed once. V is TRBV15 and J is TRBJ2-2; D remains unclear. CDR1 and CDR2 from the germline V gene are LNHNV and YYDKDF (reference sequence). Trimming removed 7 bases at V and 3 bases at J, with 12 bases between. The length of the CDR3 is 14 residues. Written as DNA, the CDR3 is TGTGCCACCACGCCGCTCTTGGACACCGGGGAGCTGTTTTTT. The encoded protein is CATTPLLDTGELFF.

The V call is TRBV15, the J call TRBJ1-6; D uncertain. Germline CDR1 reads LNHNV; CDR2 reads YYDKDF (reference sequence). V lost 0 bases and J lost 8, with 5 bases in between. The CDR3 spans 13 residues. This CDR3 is CATSRELDSPLHF. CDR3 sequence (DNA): TGTGCCACCAGCAGAGAGTTGGATTCACCCCTCCACTTT.

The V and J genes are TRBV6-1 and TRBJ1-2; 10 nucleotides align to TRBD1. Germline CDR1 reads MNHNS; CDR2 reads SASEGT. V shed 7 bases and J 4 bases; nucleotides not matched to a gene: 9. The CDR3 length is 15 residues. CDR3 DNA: TGTGCCAGCAACCCGGGACAGGGGCGCTCCTATGGCTACACCTTC. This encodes CASNPGQGRSYGYTF.

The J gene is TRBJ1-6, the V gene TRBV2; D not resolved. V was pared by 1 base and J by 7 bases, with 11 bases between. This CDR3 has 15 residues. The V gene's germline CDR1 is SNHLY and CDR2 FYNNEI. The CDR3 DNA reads TGTGCCAGCAGTGAAGGTCCCGGTACCAATTCACCCCTCCACTTT. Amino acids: CASSEGPGTNSPLHF.

The CDR3 nucleotides are TGCAGCGGGAGGACAGAGCCCTCCTACAATGAGCAGTTCTTC. Protein: CSGRTEPSYNEQFF. The gene calls are TRBV29-1 and TRBJ2-1, with TRBD1 as a possible D gene (6 bases). The CDR3 extends over 14 amino acids. V lost 7 bases, J lost 0 bases, and 13 bases lay in between. The germline gives CDR1 SQVTM, CDR2 ANQGSEA.